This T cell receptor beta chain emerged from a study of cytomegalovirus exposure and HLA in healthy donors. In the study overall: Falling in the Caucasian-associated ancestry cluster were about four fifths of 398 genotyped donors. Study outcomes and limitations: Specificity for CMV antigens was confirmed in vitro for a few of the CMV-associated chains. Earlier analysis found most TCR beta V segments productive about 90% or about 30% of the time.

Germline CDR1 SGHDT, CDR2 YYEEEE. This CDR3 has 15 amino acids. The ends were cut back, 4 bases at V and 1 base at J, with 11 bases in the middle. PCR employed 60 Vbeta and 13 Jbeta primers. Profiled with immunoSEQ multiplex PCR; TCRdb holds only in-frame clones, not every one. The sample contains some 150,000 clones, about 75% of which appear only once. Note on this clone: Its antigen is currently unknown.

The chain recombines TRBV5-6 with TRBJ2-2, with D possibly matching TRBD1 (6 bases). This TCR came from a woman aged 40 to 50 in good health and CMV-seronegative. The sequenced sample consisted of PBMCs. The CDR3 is CASSPLQGNTGELFF. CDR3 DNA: TGTGCCAGCAGCCCATTACAGGGGAACACCGGGGAGCTGTTTTTT.